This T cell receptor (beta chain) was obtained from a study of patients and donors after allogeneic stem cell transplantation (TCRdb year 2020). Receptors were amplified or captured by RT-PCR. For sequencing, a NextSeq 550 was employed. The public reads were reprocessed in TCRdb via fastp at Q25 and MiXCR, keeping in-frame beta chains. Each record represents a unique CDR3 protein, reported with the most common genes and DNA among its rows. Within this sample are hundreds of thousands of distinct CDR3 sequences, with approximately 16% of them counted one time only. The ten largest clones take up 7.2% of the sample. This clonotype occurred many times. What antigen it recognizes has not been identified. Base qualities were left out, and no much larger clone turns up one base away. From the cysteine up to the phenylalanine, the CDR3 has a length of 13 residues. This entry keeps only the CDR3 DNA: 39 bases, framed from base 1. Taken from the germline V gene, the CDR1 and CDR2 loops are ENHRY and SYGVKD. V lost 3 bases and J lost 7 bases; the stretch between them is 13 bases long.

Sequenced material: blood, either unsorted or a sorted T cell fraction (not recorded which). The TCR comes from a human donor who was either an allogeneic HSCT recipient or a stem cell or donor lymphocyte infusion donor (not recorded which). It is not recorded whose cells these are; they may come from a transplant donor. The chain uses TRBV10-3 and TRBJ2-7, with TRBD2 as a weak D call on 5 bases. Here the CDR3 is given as CAISDEPRGEQYF. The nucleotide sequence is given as TGTGCCATCAGTGACGAACCTCGCGGGGAGCAGTACTTC.